The clone carrying this T cell receptor beta chain was picked up a small number of times. Its antigen is unidentified. One entry per CDR3 protein, called by TCRdb with MiXCR from the 5' RACE reads. The sample contains about 340,000 distinct CDR3 sequences, 10% to 15% of which appear only once. The CDR3 runs to 17 residues. V was shortened by 5 bases and J by 2 bases, with 20 bases between the two germline ends. Looked up from germline, CDR1 is MNHEY and CDR2 is SVGEGT. The data originate from a study of T-cell memory formation after mild COVID-19. Findings of the study overall: SARS-CoV-2 specificity was not confirmed for second-wave clones peaking on day 37.

The chain couples TRBV6-2 or TRBV6-3 to TRBJ2-3, with D maybe TRBD2 (6 bases). Sample: PBMCs or a T cell subset sorted from them (not recorded which). The origin of this receptor is a man aged 18 to 30 who had mild COVID-19 (a few samples of this study predate the infection). Cell type and time point are not known. The CDR3 sequence: CASSTLNRGTNTDTQYF. CDR3 bases: TGTGCCAGCAGTACCCTGAACCGGGGGACCAACACAGATACGCAGTATTTT.